These 18 T cell receptor beta chains share one sample of origin, sequenced in a study of early T cells in non-severe SARS-CoV-2 infection. Via MiXCR, TCRdb re-called the 5' RACE reads, giving one row per CDR3 protein. The sample shows some 77,000 distinct CDR3 sequences, around 10% of them seen only once. Material: whole blood, obtained at baseline. These receptors were obtained from an adult who was a healthcare worker with PCR-confirmed SARS-CoV-2 infection or an uninfected control (not recorded which). The donor label of this sample is uncertain.

This clonotype was recorded many times. The CDR3 loop is CASISGRDLYNEQFF. Written as DNA, the CDR3 is TGTGCCAGTATAAGTGGCAGGGACCTCTACAATGAGCAGTTCTTC. The gene calls are TRBV19 and TRBJ2-1; perhaps D is TRBD1 or TRBD2 (5 bases each). This CDR3 is 15 amino acids long. Between the trimmed V and J ends, which lost 7 bases and 3 bases, there was a span of 16 bases. Germline V gene data show CDR1 as LNHDA and CDR2 as SQIVND (reference sequence).

The chain joins TRBV20-1 to TRBJ1-1, with 8 positions matching TRBD1. V dropped 5 bases and J dropped 7; count of bases not matched to a gene: 6. There are 12 residues in the CDR3. Germline lookup yields CDR1 DFQATT and CDR2 SNEGSKA (reference sequence). The CDR3 loop is CSASYGTGEAFF. The CDR3 nucleotides read TGCAGTGCTTCTTACGGGACAGGTGAAGCTTTCTTT.

The chain links TRBV13 to TRBJ2-7; D is uncertain. CDR1 is PRHDT, CDR2 FYEKMQ, per germline (reference sequence). The CDR3 has 13 residues. The V end was cut by 0 bases, the J end by 5 bases, with 8 bases between. The CDR3 reads CASSLGLSDEQYF. The CDR3 DNA reads TGTGCCAGCAGCTTAGGCCTAAGTGACGAGCAGTACTTC.

In its sample, this clonotype was seen many times. This rearrangement joins TRBV4-3 to TRBJ1-4, with D possibly TRBD1 on 6 matching bases. V was pared by 0 bases and J by 8 bases, with 13 bases between. CDR1 is LGHNA, CDR2 YSLEER, per germline. This CDR3 region has 15 residues. The CDR3 DNA is TGCGCCAGCAGCCAAGATGCAGGGGTACGAGAAAAACTGTTTTTT. It specifies CASSQDAGVREKLFF.

The genes are TRBV10-1 and TRBJ2-3; 9 bases map to TRBD2. CDR3 length equals 15 residues. Germline V gene data show CDR1 as WNHNN and CDR2 as SYGVQD (reference sequence). Trimming at V came to 6 bases and at J to 1 base, leaving 5 bases not matched to a gene. The CDR3 loop is CASSVKREGTDTQYF. Written as DNA, the CDR3 is TGCGCCAGCAGCGTTAAGCGGGAGGGCACAGATACGCAGTATTTT.

In this sample, this clonotype turned up a few times. The V gene is TRBV6-5, the J gene TRBJ2-2; D not resolved. V was cut by 0 bases and J by 3 bases, with 5 bases left in between. Germline V CDR1 and CDR2: MNHEY, SVGAGI. The CDR3 spans 14 residues. CDR3 residues: CASSYSDYTGELFF. In nucleotides, the CDR3 is TGTGCCAGCAGTTACTCGGATTACACCGGGGAGCTGTTTTTT.

The table lists this clonotype with a few counts. This sequence joins TRBV6-2 or TRBV6-3 and TRBJ2-7; 11 nucleotides align to TRBD2. CDR1 and CDR2 from the germline V gene are MNHEY and SVGEGT. V was clipped by 6 bases and J by 4 bases; unmatched bases: 5. This CDR3 spans 14 amino acids. CDR3 residues: CASSRLAGLYEQYF. In DNA form, the CDR3 reads TGTGCCAGCAGCCGACTAGCGGGGTTGTACGAGCAGTACTTC.

This clonotype came up many times. Written as DNA, the CDR3 is TGTGCCAGCAGCTATGGGACAGGGAACACCTACGAGCAGTACTTC. Its translation is CASSYGTGNTYEQYF. The gene calls are TRBV7-6 and TRBJ2-7, with 9 bases that match TRBD1. V dropped 4 bases and J dropped 2; count of bases not matched to a gene: 6. The CDR3 spans 15 residues. Germline V CDR1 and CDR2: SGHVS, FNYEAQ.

The chain uses TRBV20-1 and TRBJ2-2; 9 bases align to TRBD1. The junction had 3 bases not matched to a gene; V was cut back by 6 bases and J by 1 base. CDR1 is DFQATT and CDR2 is SNEGSKA in the germline V gene (reference sequence). This CDR3 contains 14 residues. The CDR3 nucleotides read TGCAGTGCGGAGGACAGGGGGAACACCGGGGAGCTGTTTTTT. Protein product: CSAEDRGNTGELFF.

This clonotype was found a few times. V and J are TRBV6-6 and TRBJ1-6, with a weak D call TRBD1 (5 bases). There are 14 residues in the CDR3. Germline V lookup: CDR1 MNHNY, CDR2 SVGAGI (reference sequence). V lost 4 bases to trimming and J lost 6 bases, with 10 bases between them. The CDR3 nucleotides read TGTGCCAGCAGTTTGTCAGGGACTAATTCACCCCTCCACTTT. This codes for CASSLSGTNSPLHF.

This clonotype was seen a few times. J is TRBJ2-2 and V is TRBV11-3, with D perhaps being TRBD1 or TRBD2 (7 bases each). The V gene's germline CDR1 is SGHNT and CDR2 YENEEA. This CDR3 spans 16 amino acids. The V end lost 6 bases, the J end lost 7 bases, and 21 bases lay between the germline ends. CDR3 in amino acids: CASSSMNRGGSGELFF. The CDR3 DNA sequence: TGTGCCAGCAGTTCGATGAACAGGGGAGGGAGCGGGGAGCTGTTTTTT.

This clonotype appeared a few times. The chain has TRBV10-2 and TRBJ1-1, with TRBD1 identical over 9 bases. CDR3 length equals 17 residues. Germline V CDR1 and CDR2: WSHSY, SAAADI. The trim removed 6 bases at V and 5 bases at J, leaving 16 bases unmatched. DNA of the CDR3: TGCGCCAGCAGCGACATACCAGTAGGACAGGGGTATACTGAAGCTTTCTTT. This encodes CASSDIPVGQGYTEAFF.

Only a few counts were recorded for this clonotype. This rearrangement joins TRBV7-9 to TRBJ2-7, with D uncertain. The CDR3 is made up of 15 amino acids. The germline CDR1 and CDR2 sequences are SEHNR and FQNEAQ (reference sequence). Trimming cost V 5 bases and J 6 bases, with 20 bases left between them. The chain's CDR3 is CASSPRRQVGLEQYF. The CDR3 nucleotides read TGTGCCAGCAGCCCAAGGCGTCAGGTAGGCCTCGAGCAGTACTTC.

This clonotype showed up just a few times. The rearrangement links TRBV6-5 to TRBJ2-4, with TRBD1 matching 7 bases. The CDR3 covers 13 residues. J gave up 9 bases and V 6 bases, and 8 bases lay outside the gene matches. In germline, CDR1 is MNHEY, CDR2 SVGAGI. CDR3 coding DNA: TGTGCCAGCAGCCCACGACAGGGAACCATTCAGTACTTC. Amino acid sequence: CASSPRQGTIQYF.

This clonotype was seen more than once but under ten times. The rearrangement links TRBV7-6 to TRBJ2-5; TRBD2 aligns across 10 bases. CDR1 is SGHVS and CDR2 is FNYEAQ in the germline V gene. CDR3 size: 16 residues. Trimming took 1 base from V and 4 from J; bases not matched to a gene: 6. DNA of the CDR3: TGTGCCAGCAGCTTAGAAAGCGGGAGGGCCTCAGAGACCCAGTACTTC. This codes for CASSLESGRASETQYF.

This clonotype was counted many times. This chain uses TRBV7-9 with TRBJ2-1; D is uncertain. Germline CDR1 SEHNR, CDR2 FQNEAQ (reference sequence). With 5 bases removed from V and 0 bases from J, the gap between germline ends came to 14 bases. CDR3 length equals 16 residues. CDR3 bases: TGTGCCAGCAGCCCAGGCTTGGTCCGCTCCTACAATGAGCAGTTCTTC. Translating it yields CASSPGLVRSYNEQFF.

The V gene is TRBV11-2, the J gene TRBJ2-1; a weak D match, TRBD2 (5 bases). The V end lost 5 bases, the J end lost 8 bases, and 13 bases lay between the germline ends. Germline V gene sequence: CDR1 SGHAT, CDR2 FQNNGV. The CDR3 runs 13 residues. The CDR3 spells CASSRLSFYEQFF. The CDR3 DNA reads as TGTGCCAGCAGCCGACTAAGCTTCTATGAGCAGTTCTTC.

This clonotype was counted a few times. This chain joins TRBV2 and TRBJ2-2; TRBD1 aligns across 8 bases. Germline V CDR1 and CDR2: SNHLY, FYNNEI. The V and J ends lost 6 bases and 4 bases, in that order; junction bases with no gene match: 4. The CDR3 length is 14 residues. The CDR3 loop is CASRDRVVTGELFF. Written as DNA, the CDR3 is TGTGCCAGCAGGGACAGGGTTGTCACCGGGGAGCTGTTTTTT.